Shown below are 25 T cell receptor beta chains from a single sample sequenced in a study of blood T cells in healthy people across ages. Primed by a sample-barcoded 5' primer and a J-beta primer mix, a second PCR proceeded for about 7 to 11 cycles. One entry per CDR3 protein results from TCRdb running MiXCR on the 5' RACE reads. Of 780,000 or so distinct CDR3 sequences listed, 50% to 65% are singletons. The sample was blood. The source of these receptors is a man older than 75 in good health.

This clonotype occurred a few times. The rearrangement joins TRBV5-6 to TRBJ2-3; 7 bases are shared with TRBD1. V lost 5 bases to trimming and J lost 11 bases; unmatched junction nucleotides: 17. This CDR3 region has 15 residues. Germline V lookup: CDR1 SGHDT, CDR2 YYEEEE. The CDR3 reads CASSFPRQGHRGQYF. As DNA, the CDR3 is TGTGCCAGCAGTTTTCCACGACAGGGTCATAGAGGGCAGTATTTT.

There are a few counts of this clonotype. V and J are TRBV7-9 and TRBJ2-1; D perhaps matches TRBD1 (6 bases). CDR3 length: 16 amino acids. V was trimmed by 3 bases and J by 7 bases, leaving 19 bases between them. Germline V lookup: CDR1 SEHNR, CDR2 FQNEAQ (reference sequence). The CDR3 coding sequence is TGTGCCAGCAGCTTGGGGGCAGGGGCTCGGCGAAATGAGCAGTTCTTC. Its protein is CASSLGAGARRNEQFF.

A remark on this clonotype: A much larger clone is a single base away; this may be a read error. The chain couples TRBV6-5 to TRBJ2-1; tentatively, D is TRBD2 (5 bases). The end of the DNA is better explained by TRBJ2-7, so the J call may be wrong. Germline CDR1 MNHEY, CDR2 SVGAGI. This CDR3 has 13 residues. CDR3 nucleotide sequence: TGTGCCAGCAGTTGCTCTGGAGCGGATGAGCAGTACTTC. Residues: CASSCSGADEQYF.

The chain carries TRBV6-5 and TRBJ1-6; 7 nucleotides agree with TRBD1. Germline V gene sequence: CDR1 MNHEY, CDR2 SVGAGI. With V trimmed by 6 bases and J by 0 bases, 5 bases remained unmatched. The CDR3 has 16 amino acids. This CDR3 reads CASSRQGSSYNSPLHF. CDR3 DNA: TGTGCCAGCAGCCGACAGGGTAGCTCCTATAATTCACCCCTCCACTTT.

V usage is TRBV7-9 and J usage is TRBJ2-3; TRBD1 is a possible D gene (6 bases). The CDR3 contains 16 residues. The germline gives CDR1 SEHNR, CDR2 FQNEAQ (reference sequence). Trimming shortened V by 5 bases and J by 4 bases, and 19 bases separated the two germline ends. CDR3 nucleotide sequence: TGTGCCAGCAGCGTACAACCAGGGGTTCGGGCAGATACGCAGTATTTT. It translates to CASSVQPGVRADTQYF. Full variable domain (outside the CDR3, taken from reference TRBV7-9 and TRBJ2-3): DTGVSQNPRHKITKRGQNVTFRCDPISEHNRLYWYRQTLGQGPEFLTYFQNEAQLEKSRLLSDRFSAERPKGSFSTLEIQRTEQGDSAMYLCASSVQPGVRADTQYFGPGTRLTVL.

The chain combines TRBV24-1 with TRBJ1-2; D unclear. V lost 0 bases, J lost 2 bases, and 9 bases lay in between. Germline CDR1 is KGHDR and CDR2 is SFDVKD. There are 15 residues in the CDR3. CDR3 residues: CATSDLGSGNYGYTF. DNA of the CDR3: TGTGCCACCAGTGATTTGGGGTCGGGGAACTATGGCTACACCTTC.

This clonotype was seen a few times. The rearrangement joins TRBV10-3 to TRBJ1-2; D unresolved. Looked up from germline, CDR1 is ENHRY and CDR2 is SYGVKD. Trimming cost V 0 bases and J 4 bases, with 12 bases left between them. The CDR3 runs to 15 residues. As DNA, the CDR3 is TGTGCCATCAGTGAGTCGGCGGCAGGCTTCTATGGCTACACCTTC. It yields the protein CAISESAAGFYGYTF.

This rearrangement joins TRBV24-1 to TRBJ2-6; 8 bases map to TRBD1. V shed 12 bases and J 3 bases; nucleotides not matched to a gene: 3. Looked up from germline, CDR1 is KGHDR and CDR2 is SFDVKD. This CDR3 comprises 13 residues. The CDR3 is CAAGGGGANVLTF. The DNA for the CDR3 is TGTGCCGCAGGGGGCGGTGGGGCCAACGTCCTGACTTTC.

This chain links TRBV5-1 with TRBJ1-1, with D tentatively TRBD1 (5 bases). CDR3 length: 15 amino acids. V was cut by 3 bases and J by 0 bases, with 12 bases left in between. CDR1 is SGHRS and CDR2 is YFSETQ in the germline V gene. The DNA of the CDR3 is TGCGCCAGCAGCTATGAAGGGGTGATGAACACTGAAGCTTTCTTT. It codes for CASSYEGVMNTEAFF.

The chain joins TRBV6-1 to TRBJ2-1; TRBD2 matches at 12 bases. Germline lookup yields CDR1 MNHNS and CDR2 SASEGT. J lost 7 bases, V lost 7 bases, and 11 bases had no gene match. The CDR3 is 16 amino acids. CDR3 amino acids: CASTELAGGSRNEQFF. The DNA of the CDR3 is TGTGCCAGCACAGAACTAGCGGGAGGTAGTCGTAATGAGCAGTTCTTC.

The CDR3 bases are TGTGCCAGCAGATTCACCCCAGGGTTAGGTCAGCCCCAGCATTTT. Translating gives CASRFTPGLGQPQHF. The V gene is TRBV28, the J gene TRBJ1-5; D is possibly TRBD1 (5 bases). Trimming took 6 bases from V and 6 from J, leaving 18 bases between them. This CDR3 has 15 residues. Germline values: CDR1 MDHEN, CDR2 SYDVKM.

The rearrangement links TRBV7-7 to TRBJ2-7; TRBD2 might be the D (5 bases). Germline loops: CDR1 SSHAT, CDR2 FNYEAQ (reference sequence). Trimming shortened V by 0 bases and J by 4 bases, and 10 bases separated the two germline ends. The CDR3 is 14 residues long. DNA for the CDR3: TGTGCCAGCAGCTTAGCAGAGGGTGGGTACGAGCAGTACTTC. This translates into CASSLAEGGYEQYF.

This chain joins TRBV29-1 and TRBJ1-2; TRBD1 might be the D (6 bases). V lost 5 bases and J lost 7, with 14 bases in between. The CDR3 runs to 12 residues. CDR1 is SQVTM, CDR2 ANQGSEA, per germline. The CDR3 region has the DNA TGCAGCGTTAATCCCGGGGGCCGTGGCTACACCTTC. Translation: CSVNPGGRGYTF.

This clonotype was observed a handful of times. The genes are TRBV4-1 and TRBJ1-2, with no clear D. The CDR3 runs to 16 residues. Trimming shortened V by 3 bases and J by 7 bases, and 21 bases separated the two germline ends. Per the germline V gene, CDR1 is MGHRA and CDR2 is YSYEKL. CDR3 sequence (DNA): TGCGCCAGCAGCCACAACATGAAGGATCCTAGCGGTGGCTACACCTTC. Amino acid sequence: CASSHNMKDPSGGYTF.

The table lists this clonotype with many counts. The rearrangement uses TRBV29-1 and TRBJ2-5; 11 nucleotides line up with TRBD2. From germline, CDR1 is SQVTM and CDR2 ANQGSEA. V gave up 7 bases and J gave up 5 bases; unmatched junction bases: 9. The length of the CDR3 is 14 residues. CDR3 in amino acids: CSAGTSGPGETQYF. The CDR3 DNA follows: TGCAGCGCTGGGACTAGCGGACCCGGGGAGACCCAGTACTTC.

The J gene is TRBJ2-1, the V gene TRBV20-1, with 7 bases matching TRBD2. V dropped 6 bases and J dropped 6; count of bases not matched to a gene: 11. CDR3 length: 14 amino acids. Germline-derived CDR1 and CDR2 are DFQATT and SNEGSKA (reference sequence). This CDR3 is CSAPVAGVGNEQFF. The CDR3 bases are TGCAGTGCCCCAGTCGCGGGGGTTGGCAATGAGCAGTTCTTC.

The gene calls are TRBV24-1 and TRBJ1-2; the D gene is possibly TRBD1 (5 bases). CDR1 and CDR2 (germline): KGHDR, SFDVKD. V dropped 4 bases and J dropped 4 bases, with 9 bases sitting between them. The CDR3 has 13 residues. The CDR3 region has the DNA TGTGCCACCAGTGAGGGGGGATTCTATGGCTACACCTTC. Encoded protein: CATSEGGFYGYTF.

V usage is TRBV28 and J usage is TRBJ2-7; 9 bases align to TRBD2. This CDR3 is 15 amino acids long. The germline CDR1 and CDR2 sequences are MDHEN and SYDVKM. V dropped 6 bases and J dropped 3; count of bases not matched to a gene: 9. CDR3 DNA sequence: TGTGCCAGCAGCTCCCGGGCGGGAGGGTTCTACGAGCAGTACTTC. It encodes CASSSRAGGFYEQYF.

V gene TRBV25-1 combines with J gene TRBJ1-2; possible D gene TRBD1, 5 bases. The germline CDR1 and CDR2 sequences are MGHDK and SYGVNS. The CDR3 extends over 14 amino acids. The germline V and J ends were trimmed by 0 bases and 7 bases, with 12 bases remaining between them. The CDR3 DNA reads TGTGCCAGCAGTGAATATAAGCAGGGTTGTGGCTACACCTTC. It encodes CASSEYKQGCGYTF.

CDR3 DNA: TGTGCCAGCAGTGAAGGATCGCGGCCCCAGCATTTT. It encodes CASSEGSRPQHF. This chain links TRBV25-1 with TRBJ1-5; the D is unclear. Germline CDR1 MGHDK, CDR2 SYGVNS. The CDR3 runs 12 residues. Trimming left V 2 bases short and J 9 bases short, with 8 bases between.

This sequence joins TRBV7-2 and TRBJ2-1; the D gene is possibly TRBD1 (6 bases). The V and J ends lost 3 bases and 4 bases respectively, with 13 bases between them. This CDR3 is 15 amino acids long. Germline V gives CDR1 SGHTA, CDR2 FQGNSA. In DNA form, the CDR3 reads TGTGCCAGCAGCTTGGGAAGGGGGATTTACAATGAGCAGTTCTTC. Translation: CASSLGRGIYNEQFF. Using reference TRBV7-2 and TRBJ2-1 for the parts outside the CDR3, the full variable domain is GAGVSQSPSNKVTEKGKDVELRCDPISGHTALYWYRQSLGQGLEFLIYFQGNSAPDKSGLPSDRFSAERTGGSVSTLTIQRTQQEDSAVYLCASSLGRGIYNEQFFGPGTRLTVL.

Remarks on this clonotype: A much larger clone lies one base from this, so it may be a read error. The chain employs TRBV29-1 and TRBJ2-1; 7 nucleotides match TRBD2. TRBJ2-7 explains the end of the DNA better; the J call may be wrong. CDR1 and CDR2 (germline): SQVTM, ANQGSEA. This CDR3 has 14 residues. The chain's CDR3 is CSVRGGSSYNEQYF. The CDR3 coding sequence is TGCAGCGTTCGGGGCGGGAGCTCCTACAATGAGCAGTACTTC.

This sequence joins TRBV2 and TRBJ1-2; D not certain. This CDR3 is 13 amino acids long. CDR1 SNHLY and CDR2 FYNNEI come from the germline V gene. V lost 3 bases and J lost 6, with 11 bases in between. As DNA, the CDR3 is TGTGCCAGCAGTGACACAGAATGGGATGGCTACACCTTC. As protein: CASSDTEWDGYTF.

This rearrangement joins TRBV18 to TRBJ2-7, with D unresolved. Trimming shortened V by 2 bases and J by 3 bases, and 8 bases separated the two germline ends. The CDR3 length is 13 residues. Germline V gene data show CDR1 as KGHSH and CDR2 as LQKENI. The CDR3 coding sequence is TGTGCCAGCTCACCAAAGGAGTTCTACGAGCAGTACTTC. It is translated as CASSPKEFYEQYF.

This clonotype was seen just once. The chain uses TRBV6-1 and TRBJ2-1, with 8 bases fitting TRBD1. Germline assignment: CDR1 MNHNS and CDR2 SASEGT. This CDR3 contains 18 residues. The V gene end was trimmed by 10 bases and the J gene end by 5 bases; junction bases not matched to a gene: 22. CDR3 protein: CATTDRGFPGGVNNEQFF. The CDR3 DNA sequence: TGTGCCACCACAGACAGGGGTTTCCCAGGCGGAGTGAACAATGAGCAGTTCTTC.